This entry describes one T cell receptor beta chain. The sample belongs to a study of blood T cell repertoires in COVID-19. Across the study: Sources were T cells, B-cell-depleted T cells, or PBMCs; the material itself was cDNA or gDNA.

Data came from immunoSEQ multiplex PCR; TCRdb stores just in-frame clones and leaves some out. The sample lists over 85,000 clones, about 86% occurring once. Germline CDR1 is SGHDN and CDR2 is FVKESK. This CDR3 is built from 13 residues. V lost 9 bases and J lost 4; bases outside the gene matches: 7. Sequencing input: peripheral blood. The receptor comes from an elderly woman with acute or convalescent COVID-19. The rearrangement uses TRBV14 and TRBJ1-2, with 8 bases identical to TRBD1. DNA for the CDR3: TGTGCCAGTAACCTCGGGACAGGCTATGGCTACACCTTC. It yields the protein CASNLGTGYGYTF.